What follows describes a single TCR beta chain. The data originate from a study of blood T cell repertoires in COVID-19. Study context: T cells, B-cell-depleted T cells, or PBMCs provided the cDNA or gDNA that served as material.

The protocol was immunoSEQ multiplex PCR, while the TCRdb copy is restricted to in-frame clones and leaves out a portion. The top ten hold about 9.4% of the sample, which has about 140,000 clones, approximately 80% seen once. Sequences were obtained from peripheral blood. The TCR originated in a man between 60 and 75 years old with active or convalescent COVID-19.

CDR3 nucleotides: TGTGCCAGCAGCCCCGAAAGCGGGAGTTGGGAGACCCAGTACTTC. The encoded protein is CASSPESGSWETQYF. J is TRBJ2-5 and V is TRBV7-9; TRBD2 matches 8 bases. The trim removed 5 bases at V and 5 bases at J, leaving 10 bases unmatched. The germline V gene encodes CDR1 SEHNR and CDR2 FQNEAQ (reference sequence). This CDR3 has 15 residues. The full variable domain, completed using reference TRBV7-9 and TRBJ2-5, is DTGVSQNPRHKITKRGQNVTFRCDPISEHNRLYWYRQTLGQGPEFLTYFQNEAQLEKSRLLSDRFSAERPKGSFSTLEIQRTEQGDSAMYLCASSPESGSWETQYFGPGTRLLVL.